This paragraph covers one TCR beta chain sequence. Its cognate antigen has yet to be identified. Base qualities were left out, and no much larger clone turns up one base away. The sample originates from a study of CD8 T cells in Susac syndrome (dated by TCRdb to 2018 to 2020). With regard to the full study: Among the Susac syndrome patients who were sequenced, clinically active disease was present in six and clinical remission was observed in eight. At blood withdrawal, Susac syndrome patients were therapy-naive, treated with corticosteroids (with IVIg additionally given to some), or treated with IVIg alone. Repertoire sequencing was used to test whether CD8+ T cell activation and differentiation in Susac syndrome was antigen driven. The clonality of the CD8+ T cell repertoire was compared across approximately 11 healthy donors, roughly 14 Susac syndrome patients and fewer than 16 multiple sclerosis patients.

The full study reports these points: Looking at Susac-specific public clones, the researchers identified sixteen in the total CD8+ repertoire and about 5 in the CD8+ TEMRA repertoire. CD8+ repertoires in Susac syndrome showed clonal expansion, which was highest in CD8+ TEMRA cells and was greater in clinically active patients than in remitting patients. The TCR sequencing and HLA analysis was acknowledged to have included a relatively small number of individuals.

Peripheral blood CD8+ and CD4+ T cells from healthy donors, Susac syndrome patients and multiple sclerosis patients were profiled using high-throughput TCR beta sequencing. The Susac syndrome patients fulfilled recently defined diagnostic criteria for either definite or probable disease. Bulk CD8+ and CD4+ T cells were purified magnetically by negative isolation, whereas CD8+ TEMRA cells were enriched by FACS. Blood was collected in EDTA tubes and processed within 24 hours, with PBMCs isolated through density gradient centrifugation. PBMCs intended for TCR sequencing were frozen in liquid nitrogen and were later thawed in a 37 degrees C water bath. Purity of sorted or isolated CD4+, CD8+ and CD8+ TEMRA cells was at least 90%. V and J lose 1 base and 0 bases, and a span of 12 bases separates them. The CDR3 holds 17 amino acids from the cysteine to the phenylalanine. The kept DNA is CDR3 alone, 51 bases in frame from the first base. Sequences LGHNA (CDR1) and YSLEER (CDR2) are obtained from the germline V gene.

RNA was extracted using the RNeasy kit, and 0.5 to 1 microgram was reverse transcribed with random hexamers. TCR beta CDR3 regions were amplified with the immunoSEQ multiplex PCR assay covering 54 Vbeta and 13 Jbeta segments. To correct PCR amplification bias, a synthetic template baseline was used for both primer optimization and computational correction. The paper's processing steps were these. Reads were annotated to V, D and J genes according to IMGT and were analyzed with immunoSEQ Analyzer, with only productive sequences retained. To calculate clonality, Shannon entropy was normalized by log2 of the number of productive unique sequences and then subtracted from one. For each patient and control, public and private clones were evaluated within the 100 most prevalent clones. Clones were defined as Susac-specific if absent from the healthy and MS cohorts, from roughly 1,100 published viral clones and from other ImmuneACCESS disease sequences. The public reads were run again by TCRdb, first through fastp at Q25 and then through MiXCR, and only productive beta chains were kept. Every entry covers one CDR3 protein and lists the most common genes and DNA from its rows. These V and J calls rely on TCRdb rather than the paper's analysis. The sample has 100,000 to 150,000 distinct CDR3 sequences on record, just under 95% of them singletons. Around 0.2% of the sample is taken by the ten largest.

This chain joins TRBV4-3 to TRBJ1-4, with no D gene named confidently. The sequence was collected from a human donor with Susac syndrome. The sample was CD8+ T cells from PBMCs. The sequence in DNA is TGCGCCAGCAGCCAAGTCCAGGCGGGTGCAACTAATGAAAAACTGTTTTTT. It translates to CASSQVQAGATNEKLFF.